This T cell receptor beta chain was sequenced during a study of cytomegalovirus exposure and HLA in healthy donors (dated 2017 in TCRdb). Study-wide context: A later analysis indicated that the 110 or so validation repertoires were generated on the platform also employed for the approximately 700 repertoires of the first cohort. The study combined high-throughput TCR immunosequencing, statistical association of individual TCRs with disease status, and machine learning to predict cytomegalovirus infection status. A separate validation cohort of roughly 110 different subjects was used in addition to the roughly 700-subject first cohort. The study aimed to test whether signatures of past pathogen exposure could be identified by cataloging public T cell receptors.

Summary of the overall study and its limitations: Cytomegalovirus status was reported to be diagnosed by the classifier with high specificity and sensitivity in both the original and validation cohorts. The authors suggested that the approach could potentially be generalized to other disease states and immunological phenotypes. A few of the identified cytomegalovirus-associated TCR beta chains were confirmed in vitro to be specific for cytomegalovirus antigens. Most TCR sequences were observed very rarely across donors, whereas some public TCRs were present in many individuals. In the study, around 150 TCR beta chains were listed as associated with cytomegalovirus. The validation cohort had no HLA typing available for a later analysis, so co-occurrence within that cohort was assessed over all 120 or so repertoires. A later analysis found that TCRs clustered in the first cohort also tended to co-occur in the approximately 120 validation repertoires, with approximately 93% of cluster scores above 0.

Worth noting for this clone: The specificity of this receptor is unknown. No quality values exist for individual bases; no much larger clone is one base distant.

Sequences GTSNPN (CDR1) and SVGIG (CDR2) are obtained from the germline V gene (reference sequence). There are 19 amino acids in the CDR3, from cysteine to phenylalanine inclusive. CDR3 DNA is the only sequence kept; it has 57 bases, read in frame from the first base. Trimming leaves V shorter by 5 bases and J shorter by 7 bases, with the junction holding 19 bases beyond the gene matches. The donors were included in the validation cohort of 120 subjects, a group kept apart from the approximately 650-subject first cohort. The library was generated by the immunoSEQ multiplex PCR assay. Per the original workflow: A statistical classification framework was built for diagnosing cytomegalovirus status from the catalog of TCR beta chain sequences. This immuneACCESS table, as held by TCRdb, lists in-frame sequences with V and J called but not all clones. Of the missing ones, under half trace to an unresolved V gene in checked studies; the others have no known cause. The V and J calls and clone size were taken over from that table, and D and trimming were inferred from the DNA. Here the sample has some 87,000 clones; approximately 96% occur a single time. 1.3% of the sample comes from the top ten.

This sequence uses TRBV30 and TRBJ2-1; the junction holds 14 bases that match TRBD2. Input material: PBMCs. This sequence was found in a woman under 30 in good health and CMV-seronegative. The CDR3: CAWGLAGGTSGSIRNEQFF. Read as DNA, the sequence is TGTGCCTGGGGACTAGCGGGAGGAACTAGCGGGAGTATCCGGAATGAGCAGTTCTTC. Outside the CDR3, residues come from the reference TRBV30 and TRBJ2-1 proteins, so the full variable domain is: SQTIHQWPATLVQPVGSPLSLECTVEGTSNPNLYWYRQAAGRGLQLLFYSVGIGQISSEVPQNLSASRPQDRQFILSSKKLLLSDSGFYLCAWGLAGGTSGSIRNEQFFGPGTRLTVL.